This TCR beta chain comes out of a study of T-cell reconstitution after alpha-beta-depleted transplantation in children. Per germline, CDR1 DFQATT and CDR2 SNEGSKA (reference sequence). The CDR3 is 15 amino acids. V lost 0 bases and J 5 bases, leaving 14 bases between the germline ends. The TCRbeta library incorporated unique molecular identifiers. One entry per CDR3 protein, called by TCRdb with MiXCR from the PCR reads. The sample has 420,000 or so distinct CDR3 sequences, approximately 11% seen once. This clonotype was counted a few times. The V and J genes are TRBV20-1 and TRBJ2-1, with D possibly being TRBD2 (6 bases). Sequenced material: PBMCs from the stem cell graft donor, taken from the stem cell graft. The TCR comes from a human donor who donated a stem cell graft to a child with acute myeloid leukemia. Here the CDR3 DNA reads TGCAGTGCTAGAGATCTTCGGGAGATTCACAATGAGCAGTTCTTC. This translates into CSARDLREIHNEQFF.